These T cell receptor beta chains were read from a single sample in a study of T cells after yellow fever vaccination. TCRdb reanalysed the 5' RACE reads using MiXCR and keeps one entry per CDR3 protein. Here the sample spans 450,000 to 650,000 distinct CDR3 sequences, 21% being singletons. Sample: PBMCs, taken roughly 20 days after the first yellow fever vaccination. These receptors were taken from a man between 18 and 35 years old who received the YFV17D yellow fever vaccine. The CDR3 runs from the conserved cysteine through the conserved F or W. The D gene is left open where the match is weak.

V gene	D gene	CDR3 protein
TRBV10-3	.	CAISPAPGNTIYF
TRBV28	.	CASSSPYRLLAKNIQYF
TRBV19	TRBD2	CASSIFSSGAYNEQFF
TRBV19	TRBD1	CASSMLRTGTHDGNQPQHF
TRBV12-3/TRBV12-4	.	CASSFRGGVSTDTQYF
TRBV5-4	.	CASSLATAGSQETQYF
TRBV28	.	CASSHDAGELFF
TRBV6-5	.	CASRTPSGNTIYF
TRBV20-1	.	CSASPGYGYTF
TRBV6-2/TRBV6-3	.	CASRDAGGEYF
TRBV11-2	TRBD2	CASSSLPLAGGPLNTGELFF
TRBV5-1	.	CASSQLSDTDTQYF
TRBV7-2	TRBD1	CASSSTGGEKLFF
TRBV3-1	.	CASSQVRWGRTGELFF
TRBV12-3/TRBV12-4	.	CASSLFGYEQYF
TRBV5-1	.	CASSRDPNTIYEQYF
TRBV7-6	.	CASSLGGEGQPQHF
TRBV4-1	.	CASSQETKNTEAFF
TRBV6-5	.	CASSSGGGRGYGYTF
TRBV20-1	.	CSASLTLEGDVYTF
TRBV10-3	.	CATSDRWELFF
TRBV7-2	TRBD2	CASSLRRGATGELFF
TRBV12-3/TRBV12-4	.	CASSPEGGGPFF
TRBV6-2/TRBV6-3	.	CATHDTNKNIQYF
TRBV7-2	TRBD1	CASSLGQGANIQYF
TRBV4-1	TRBD1	CASSSLQGATEAFF
TRBV29-1	TRBD1	CSARGDRATGELFF
TRBV12-3/TRBV12-4	.	CASSFEVRLQHF
TRBV4-3	.	CASSQDPGPAETQYF
TRBV7-9	.	CAGEDQGMTGANVLTF
TRBV5-4	TRBD2	CASSQTSGAETQYF
TRBV7-2	.	CASSLEAPGFGNTIYF
TRBV7-9	TRBD2	CASSLPAAGPNNEQFF
TRBV29-1	TRBD1	CSVFETGGGETQYF
TRBV11-2	TRBD1	CASSYGTGVSDTQYF
TRBV6-1	.	CATTPGSLLGGYTF
TRBV7-9	TRBD1	CASSPDRGNEKLFF
TRBV7-9	.	CASSFGLAKNIQYF
TRBV9	.	CASSSPRGAGSSNYGYTF
TRBV4-2	.	CASSQDVSTPRDGYTF
TRBV6-2/TRBV6-3	.	CASSFGTLSTGELFF
TRBV5-1	.	CASSLVQTTDTQYF
TRBV6-1	.	CASSPTSVPLNEQFF